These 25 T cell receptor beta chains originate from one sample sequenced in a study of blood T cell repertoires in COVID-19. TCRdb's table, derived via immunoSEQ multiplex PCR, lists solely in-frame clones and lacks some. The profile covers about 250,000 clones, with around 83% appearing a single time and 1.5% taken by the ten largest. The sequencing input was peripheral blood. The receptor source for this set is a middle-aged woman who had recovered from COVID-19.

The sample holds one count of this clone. The CDR3 nucleotides read TGCGCCATCAGCGATCAGGGCGGTTCTACCCTCCACTTT. It codes for CAISDQGGSTLHF. V gene TRBV10-2 combines with J gene TRBJ1-6; a weak D match, TRBD1 (5 bases). V shed 10 bases and J shed 14 bases, with 21 bases lying between them. The germline V gene has CDR1 WSHSY and CDR2 SAAADI. This CDR3 region has 13 residues.

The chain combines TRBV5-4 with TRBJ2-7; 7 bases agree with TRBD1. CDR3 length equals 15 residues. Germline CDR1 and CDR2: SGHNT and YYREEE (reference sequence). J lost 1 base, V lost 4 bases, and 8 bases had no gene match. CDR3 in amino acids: CASSPSGQSSYEQYF. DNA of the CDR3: TGTGCCAGCAGCCCCTCGGGACAGAGTTCCTACGAGCAGTACTTC. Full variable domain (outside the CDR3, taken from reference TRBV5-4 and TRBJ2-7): ETGVTQSPTHLIKTRGQQVTLRCSSQSGHNTVSWYQQALGQGPQFIFQYYREEENGRGNFPPRFSGLQFPNYSSELNVNALELDDSALYLCASSPSGQSSYEQYFGPGTRLTVT.

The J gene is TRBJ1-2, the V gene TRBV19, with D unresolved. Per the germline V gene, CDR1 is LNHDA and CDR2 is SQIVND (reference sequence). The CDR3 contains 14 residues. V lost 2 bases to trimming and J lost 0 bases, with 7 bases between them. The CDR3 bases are TGTGCCAGTAGTATATTGAGCTCTAACTATGGCTACACCTTC. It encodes CASSILSSNYGYTF.

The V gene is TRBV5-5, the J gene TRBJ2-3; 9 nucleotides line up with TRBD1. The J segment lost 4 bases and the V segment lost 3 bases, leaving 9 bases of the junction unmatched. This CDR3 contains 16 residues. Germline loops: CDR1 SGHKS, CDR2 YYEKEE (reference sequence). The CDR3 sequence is CASSSADRGVADTQYF. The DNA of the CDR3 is TGTGCCAGCAGCTCCGCGGACAGGGGAGTTGCAGATACGCAGTATTTT.

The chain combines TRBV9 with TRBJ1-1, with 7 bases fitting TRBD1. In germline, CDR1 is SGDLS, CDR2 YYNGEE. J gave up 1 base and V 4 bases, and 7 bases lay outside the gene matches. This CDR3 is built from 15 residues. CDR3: CASSPQTGRNTEAFF. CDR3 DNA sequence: TGTGCCAGCAGCCCACAGACAGGGAGGAACACTGAAGCTTTCTTT.

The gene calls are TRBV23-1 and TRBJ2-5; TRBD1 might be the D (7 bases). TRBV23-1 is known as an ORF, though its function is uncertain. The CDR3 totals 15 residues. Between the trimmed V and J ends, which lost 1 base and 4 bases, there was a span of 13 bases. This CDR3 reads CASSQYRRDRETQYF. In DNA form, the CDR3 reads TGCGCCAGCAGTCAATATCGGCGGGACAGAGAGACCCAGTACTTC.

CDR3 sequence (DNA): TGTGCCAGCAGCTTCATAAAACAGGCGGACCAAGAGACCCAGTACTTC. Translated: CASSFIKQADQETQYF. The genes are TRBV7-9 and TRBJ2-5; perhaps TRBD1 as D (5 bases). The CDR3 contains 16 residues. Trimming stripped 3 bases from V and 0 bases from J, with 14 bases between. Germline V gene sequence: CDR1 SEHNR, CDR2 FQNEAQ (reference sequence).

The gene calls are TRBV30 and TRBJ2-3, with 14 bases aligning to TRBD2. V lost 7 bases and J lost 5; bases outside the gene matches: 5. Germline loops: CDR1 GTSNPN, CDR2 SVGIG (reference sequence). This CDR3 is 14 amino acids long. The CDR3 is CASAGTSGGDTQYF. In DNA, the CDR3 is TGTGCCTCCGCCGGGACTAGCGGGGGAGATACGCAGTATTTT.

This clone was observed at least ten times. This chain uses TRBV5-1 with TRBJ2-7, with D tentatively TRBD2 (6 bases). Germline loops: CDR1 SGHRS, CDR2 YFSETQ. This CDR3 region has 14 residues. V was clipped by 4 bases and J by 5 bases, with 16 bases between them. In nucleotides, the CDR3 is TGCGCCAGCAGCCCTAGCGCACGGGTCCACGAGCAGTACTTC. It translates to CASSPSARVHEQYF.

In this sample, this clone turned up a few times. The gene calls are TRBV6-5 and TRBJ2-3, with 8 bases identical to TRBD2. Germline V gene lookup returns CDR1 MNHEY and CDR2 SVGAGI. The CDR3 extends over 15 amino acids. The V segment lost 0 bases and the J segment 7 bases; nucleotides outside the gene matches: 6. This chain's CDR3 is CASSYSSGIGNTQYF. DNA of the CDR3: TGTGCCAGCAGTTACTCTAGCGGGATCGGGAATACGCAGTATTTT.

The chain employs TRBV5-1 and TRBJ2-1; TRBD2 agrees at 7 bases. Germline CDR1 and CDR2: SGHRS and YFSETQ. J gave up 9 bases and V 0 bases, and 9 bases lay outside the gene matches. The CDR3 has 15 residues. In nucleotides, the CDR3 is TGCGCCAGCAGCTTGGGTGGGGGGGTGACCGGTGAGCAGTTCTTC. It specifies CASSLGGGVTGEQFF.

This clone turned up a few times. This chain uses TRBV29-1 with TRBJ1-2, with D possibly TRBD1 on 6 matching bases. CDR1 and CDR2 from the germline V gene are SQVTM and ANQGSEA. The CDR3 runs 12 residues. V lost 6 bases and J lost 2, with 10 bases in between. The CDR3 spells CSVYRENYGYTF. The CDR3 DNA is TGCAGCGTCTACAGGGAGAACTATGGCTACACCTTC.

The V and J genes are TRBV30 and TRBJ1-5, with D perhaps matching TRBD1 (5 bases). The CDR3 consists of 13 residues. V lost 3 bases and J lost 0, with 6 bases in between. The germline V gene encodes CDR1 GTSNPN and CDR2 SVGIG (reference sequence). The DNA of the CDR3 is TGTGCCTGGAGCGACAGTAGCAATCAGCCCCAGCATTTT. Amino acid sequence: CAWSDSSNQPQHF.

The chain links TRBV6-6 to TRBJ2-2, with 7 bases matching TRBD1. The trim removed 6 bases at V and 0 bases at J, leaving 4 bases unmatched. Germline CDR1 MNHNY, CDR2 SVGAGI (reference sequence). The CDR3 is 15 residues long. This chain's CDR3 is CASRRDRSNTGELFF. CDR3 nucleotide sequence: TGTGCCAGCAGAAGGGACAGATCGAACACCGGGGAGCTGTTTTTT.

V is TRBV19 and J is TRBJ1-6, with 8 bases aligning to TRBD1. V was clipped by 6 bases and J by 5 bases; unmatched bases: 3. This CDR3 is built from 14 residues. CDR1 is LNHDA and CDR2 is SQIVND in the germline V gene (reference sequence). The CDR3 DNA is TGTGCCAGTAGCCGACAGGGGAATAATTCACCCCTCCACTTT. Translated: CASSRQGNNSPLHF.

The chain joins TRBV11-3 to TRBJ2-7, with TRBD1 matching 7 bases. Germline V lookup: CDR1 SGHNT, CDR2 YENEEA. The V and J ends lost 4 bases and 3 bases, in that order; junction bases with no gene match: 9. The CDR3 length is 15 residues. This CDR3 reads CASSSNRDRDYEQYF. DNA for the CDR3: TGTGCCAGCAGCTCCAACCGGGACAGAGACTACGAGCAGTACTTC.

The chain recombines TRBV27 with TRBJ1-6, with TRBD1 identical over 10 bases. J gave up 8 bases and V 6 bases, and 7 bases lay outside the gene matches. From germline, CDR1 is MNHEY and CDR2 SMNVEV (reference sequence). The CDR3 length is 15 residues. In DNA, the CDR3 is TGTGCCAGCAGACGAGGGACAGGGGACGATTCACCCCTCCACTTT. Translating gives CASRRGTGDDSPLHF.

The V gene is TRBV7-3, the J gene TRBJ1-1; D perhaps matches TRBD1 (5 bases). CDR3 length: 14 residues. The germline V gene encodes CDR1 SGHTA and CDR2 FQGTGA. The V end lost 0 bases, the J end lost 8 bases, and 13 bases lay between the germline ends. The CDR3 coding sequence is TGTGCCAGCAGCTTAACGACCGGGGCGGGAGAAGCTTTCTTT. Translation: CASSLTTGAGEAFF.

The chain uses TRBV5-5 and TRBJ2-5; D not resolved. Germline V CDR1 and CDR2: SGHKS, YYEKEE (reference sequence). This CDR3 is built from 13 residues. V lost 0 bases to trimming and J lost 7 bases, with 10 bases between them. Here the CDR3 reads CASSLDQSRTQYF. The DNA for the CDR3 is TGTGCCAGCAGCTTGGACCAGTCAAGGACCCAGTACTTC.

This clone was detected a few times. This CDR3 reads CARREKNRGEGSPLHF. The CDR3 DNA follows: TGTGCCAGGCGGGAAAAGAACAGGGGAGAGGGTTCACCCCTCCACTTT. This chain connects TRBV2 to TRBJ1-6, with 7 bases lining up with TRBD1. This CDR3 has 16 amino acids. With 9 bases clipped from V and 9 bases from J, the junction kept 17 bases outside the gene matches. Germline loops: CDR1 SNHLY, CDR2 FYNNEI. Based on the CDR3 plus reference TRBV2 and TRBJ1-6, the full variable domain is EPEVTQTPSHQVTQMGQEVILRCVPISNHLYFYWYRQILGQKVEFLVSFYNNEISEKSEIFDDQFSVERPDGSNFTLKIRSTKLEDSAMYFCARREKNRGEGSPLHFGNGTRLTVT.

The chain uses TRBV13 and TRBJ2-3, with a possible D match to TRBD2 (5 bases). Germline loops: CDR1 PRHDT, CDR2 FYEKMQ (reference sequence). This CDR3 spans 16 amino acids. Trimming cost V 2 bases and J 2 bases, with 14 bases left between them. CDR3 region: CASSLRARDSTDTQYF. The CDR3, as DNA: TGTGCCAGCAGCTTACGCGCCCGGGATTCCACAGATACGCAGTATTTT.

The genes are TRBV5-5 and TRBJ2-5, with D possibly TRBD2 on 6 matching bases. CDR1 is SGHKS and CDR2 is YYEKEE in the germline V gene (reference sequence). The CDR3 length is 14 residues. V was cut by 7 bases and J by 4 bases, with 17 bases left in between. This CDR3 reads CASGTAPPAETQYF. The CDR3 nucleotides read TGTGCCAGCGGGACTGCCCCTCCAGCAGAGACCCAGTACTTC.

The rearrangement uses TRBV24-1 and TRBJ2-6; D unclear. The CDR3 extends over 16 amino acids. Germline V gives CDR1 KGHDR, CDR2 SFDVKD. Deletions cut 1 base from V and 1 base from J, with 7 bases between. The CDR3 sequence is CATSDFTTSGANVLTF. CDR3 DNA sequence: TGTGCCACCAGTGATTTTACGACTTCTGGGGCCAACGTCCTGACTTTC.

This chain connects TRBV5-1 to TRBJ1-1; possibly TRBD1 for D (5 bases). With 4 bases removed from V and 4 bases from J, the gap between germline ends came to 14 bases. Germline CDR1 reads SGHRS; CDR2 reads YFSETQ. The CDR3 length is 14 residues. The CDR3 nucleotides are TGCGCCAGCAGCGGAGGGGTTTCGGGCACTGAAGCTTTCTTT. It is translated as CASSGGVSGTEAFF.

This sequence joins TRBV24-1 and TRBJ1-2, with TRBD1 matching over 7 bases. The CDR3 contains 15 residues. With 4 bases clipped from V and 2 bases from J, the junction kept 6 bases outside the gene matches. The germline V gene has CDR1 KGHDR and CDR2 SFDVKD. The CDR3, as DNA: TGTGCCACCAGTGACGGGACAGTCCCGAACTATGGCTACACCTTC. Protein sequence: CATSDGTVPNYGYTF.